Below, 18 T cell receptor beta chains from the same sample are listed, as sequenced in a study of T cell responses to AZD1222 COVID-19 vaccine. Assay: immunoSEQ multiplex PCR; the TCRdb copy retains only in-frame clones and omits some. The sample holds about 130,000 clones, more than 75% seen once. Source: peripheral blood, taken on day 0 of AZD1222 vaccination. The receptors derive from an adult in good health.

DNA of the CDR3: TGCGCCAGCAGCCCCGCCCAGGATGAGCAGTTCTTC. Translating it yields CASSPAQDEQFF. The J gene is TRBJ2-1, the V gene TRBV5-1, with D unresolved. The germline V gene encodes CDR1 SGHRS and CDR2 YFSETQ. Trimming stripped 4 bases from V and 8 bases from J, with 10 bases between. There are 12 residues in the CDR3.

The chain joins TRBV3-1 (or the pseudogene TRBV3-2) to TRBJ1-6; D uncertain. V lost 4 bases to trimming and J lost 15 bases, with 25 bases between them. The CDR3 has 16 amino acids. Germline assignment: CDR1 LGHDT and CDR2 YNNKEL (reference sequence). The CDR3 nucleotides are TGTGCCAGCAGCCTACTAACTCGATTTGGGCCCAACGGCCTCCACTTT. This codes for CASSLLTRFGPNGLHF.

This chain links TRBV10-3 with TRBJ1-4, with 11 bases lining up with TRBD1. CDR3 length: 15 amino acids. Germline trimming cut 6 bases from V and 3 bases from J; bases unmatched to any gene: 3. Germline CDR1 and CDR2: ENHRY and SYGVKD. In DNA form, the CDR3 reads TGTGCCATCAGCGGACAGGGGGCGGCTAATGAAAAACTGTTTTTT. This sequence encodes CAISGQGAANEKLFF.

This chain links TRBV5-1 with TRBJ1-1; D is perhaps TRBD1 (6 bases). Germline V gene data show CDR1 as SGHRS and CDR2 as YFSETQ. This CDR3 has 13 residues. Trimming took 2 bases from V and 4 from J, leaving 9 bases between them. As DNA, the CDR3 is TGCGCCAGCAGCTTACTAGGGGGCACTGAAGCTTTCTTT. It translates to CASSLLGGTEAFF.

The chain has TRBV28 and TRBJ1-1; D uncertain. This CDR3 spans 15 amino acids. Per the germline V gene, CDR1 is MDHEN and CDR2 is SYDVKM. V dropped 6 bases and J dropped 6 bases, with 20 bases sitting between them. CDR3 coding DNA: TGTGCCAGCAGCCTTTCGGGGAGGGTCTGGGCTGAAGCTTTCTTT. This encodes CASSLSGRVWAEAFF.

The chain joins TRBV9 to TRBJ2-3; TRBD1 is a possible D gene (5 bases). CDR3 length: 13 residues. The germline V and J ends were trimmed by 1 base and 4 bases, with 7 bases remaining between them. Looked up from germline, CDR1 is SGDLS and CDR2 is YYNGEE. The CDR3 DNA is TGTGCCAGCAGCGTACAGGGCCCAGATACGCAGTATTTT. Its translation: CASSVQGPDTQYF.

The chain links TRBV7-9 to TRBJ1-5, with TRBD1 as a possible D gene (6 bases). The CDR3 sequence is 18 residues long. Germline V gives CDR1 SEHNR, CDR2 FQNEAQ (reference sequence). V was clipped by 1 base and J by 0 bases, with 16 bases between them. CDR3 region: CASSLGGTGSYSNQPQHF. The CDR3 DNA follows: TGTGCCAGCAGCTTAGGGGGAACAGGGTCCTATAGCAATCAGCCCCAGCATTTT.

This sequence joins TRBV5-6 and TRBJ1-2; D might be TRBD1 (5 bases). The CDR3 length is 15 residues. Trimming took off 1 base at V and 2 bases at J, with 12 bases between the two ends. Germline lookup yields CDR1 SGHDT and CDR2 YYEEEE. CDR3 protein: CASSLQRGFNYGYTF. For the CDR3, the DNA is TGTGCCAGCAGCTTGCAAAGGGGATTCAACTATGGCTACACCTTC.

The rearrangement joins TRBV27 to TRBJ1-4; D uncertain. The CDR3 spans 14 residues. The germline V gene has CDR1 MNHEY and CDR2 SMNVEV (reference sequence). The V end lost 8 bases, the J end lost 7 bases, and 17 bases lay between the germline ends. As DNA, the CDR3 is TGTGCCAGCGCAAAGTCGGGCAGTGCTGAAAAACTGTTTTTT. It encodes CASAKSGSAEKLFF.

This clone occurred a few times. The gene calls are TRBV7-3 and TRBJ2-1, with 8 bases matching TRBD2. The junction had 0 bases not matched to a gene; V was cut back by 3 bases and J by 8 bases. Germline-derived CDR1 and CDR2 are SGHTA and FQGTGA. This CDR3 spans 12 amino acids. For the CDR3, the DNA is TGTGCCAGCAGCTTTAGCGGGGATGAGCAGTTCTTC. This translates into CASSFSGDEQFF.

The chain carries TRBV5-5 and TRBJ2-5, with 7 positions matching TRBD1. Per germline, CDR1 SGHKS and CDR2 YYEKEE (reference sequence). After removal of 4 bases from V and 1 base from J, the junction contained 7 bases not matched to a gene. CDR3 size: 15 residues. The DNA for the CDR3 is TGTGCCAGCAGCCCTACGGGGACAGCCCAAGAGACCCAGTACTTC. This encodes CASSPTGTAQETQYF.

The chain links TRBV29-1 to TRBJ1-3; D is perhaps TRBD1 (6 bases). Looked up from germline, CDR1 is SQVTM and CDR2 is ANQGSEA. Trimming pared 7 bases from V and 0 bases from J, leaving 19 bases between. This CDR3 spans 16 amino acids. The CDR3 reads CSASGQTTYSGNTIYF. The CDR3 DNA reads TGCAGCGCTTCCGGACAGACGACATACTCTGGAAACACCATATATTTT.

J is TRBJ1-6 and V is TRBV4-1; D is possibly TRBD1 (5 bases). The CDR3 covers 13 residues. Germline lookup yields CDR1 MGHRA and CDR2 YSYEKL. The V gene lost 0 bases and the J gene lost 11 bases, with 8 bases spanning the gap. This CDR3 is CASSQEGGAPLHF. The CDR3 DNA follows: TGCGCCAGCAGCCAAGAGGGGGGGGCACCCCTCCACTTT.

V usage is TRBV28 and J usage is TRBJ1-2; the D is unclear. Trimming cost V 5 bases and J 8 bases, with 18 bases left between them. This CDR3 has 14 residues. In germline, CDR1 is MDHEN, CDR2 SYDVKM. This CDR3 is CASSPSLRLQGYTF. CDR3 in DNA: TGTGCCAGCAGTCCATCCCTCCGACTCCAGGGCTACACCTTC.

The genes are TRBV5-6 and TRBJ2-3, with D perhaps TRBD1 or TRBD2 (6 bases each). The CDR3 contains 16 residues. The V and J ends lost 4 bases and 6 bases respectively, with 21 bases between them. Germline CDR1 SGHDT, CDR2 YYEEEE. CDR3 sequence: CASSMAIGGRGDTQYF. CDR3 sequence (DNA): TGTGCCAGCAGCATGGCAATAGGGGGGCGAGGCGATACGCAGTATTTT.

V is TRBV4-1 and J is TRBJ2-7, with D hard to call. The CDR3 has 14 residues. Trimming removed 2 bases at V and 4 bases at J, with 12 bases between. The germline V gene has CDR1 MGHRA and CDR2 YSYEKL. The CDR3 sequence is CASSQLDSQYEQYF. In nucleotides, the CDR3 is TGCGCCAGCAGCCAACTCGATAGTCAATACGAGCAGTACTTC.

This clone was observed a few times. The CDR3 DNA follows: TGCAGCGCTGACGGGGTACTGAACACTGAAGCTTTCTTT. Amino acid sequence: CSADGVLNTEAFF. V usage is TRBV29-1 and J usage is TRBJ1-1, with no clear D. The CDR3 covers 13 residues. From germline, CDR1 is SQVTM and CDR2 ANQGSEA. Trimming removed 7 bases from V and 0 bases from J, with 12 bases in between.

This chain links TRBV27 with TRBJ1-1; perhaps TRBD1 as D (5 bases). Germline assignment: CDR1 MNHEY and CDR2 SMNVEV (reference sequence). This CDR3 is 17 amino acids long. Trimming took 2 bases from V and 7 from J, leaving 23 bases between them. DNA for the CDR3: TGTGCCAGCAGTTTAGAGGCCCCGATTTCGGGGGGGATTGAAGCTTTCTTT. As protein: CASSLEAPISGGIEAFF.